The 24 T cell receptor beta chains presented below share a single source sample, sequenced in a study of identical twins. TCRdb reanalysed the 5' RACE reads using MiXCR and keeps one entry per CDR3 protein. In the table there are 500,000 to 600,000 distinct CDR3 sequences, 22% of which are singletons. This sample was shared with a second study, whose subject was T cells expressing NK-cell markers.

Source material: CD4+ T cells sorted from blood. Receptors were obtained from a woman aged 18 to 35 in good health.

As to this clonotype: This CDR3 fails to terminate in the conserved phenylalanine or tryptophan, so it likely reflects a read error. J is TRBJ1-1 and V is TRBV12-3 or TRBV12-4; D gene unclear. CDR3 length equals 12 residues. Trimming pared 3 bases from V and 5 bases from J, leaving 7 bases between. The CDR3 DNA follows: TGTGCCAGCAGTTTTTATTCGACTGAAGCTTTCCTT. Residues: CASSFYSTEAFL.

The V and J genes are TRBV6-5 and TRBJ2-7, with D possibly matching TRBD1 (6 bases). V was shortened by 4 bases and J by 4 bases, with 17 bases between the two germline ends. CDR1 and CDR2 (germline): MNHEY, SVGAGI. The CDR3 loop spans 15 amino acids. CDR3 DNA: TGTGCCAGCAGTTTTGGCCCCTCGAGGGGGTACGAGCAGTACTTC. This translates into CASSFGPSRGYEQYF.

In this sample, this clonotype turned up a few times. CDR3 coding DNA: TGCGCCAGCACTGTAGCGGGAGGTCCAGATACGCAGTATTTT. Translating it yields CASTVAGGPDTQYF. V gene TRBV5-1 combines with J gene TRBJ2-3; 10 nucleotides line up with TRBD2. V lost 6 bases and J lost 4; bases outside the gene matches: 5. CDR3 length equals 14 residues. The germline V gene has CDR1 SGHRS and CDR2 YFSETQ.

This clonotype came up a few times. The DNA for the CDR3 is TGTGCCAGCAGCTTCGACAGGGAGACCACCGGGGAGCTGTTTTTT. Translated: CASSFDRETTGELFF. V usage is TRBV7-3 and J usage is TRBJ2-2; 7 bases are a match to TRBD1. CDR1 and CDR2 (germline): SGHTA, FQGTGA. The ends lost 3 bases at V and 4 bases at J; junction bases unmatched: 5. CDR3 length: 15 residues.

This clonotype was recorded once. The gene calls are TRBV6-2 or TRBV6-3 and TRBJ1-2; D gene ambiguous. The germline V and J ends were trimmed by 5 bases and 6 bases, with 16 bases remaining between them. Germline V gives CDR1 MNHEY, CDR2 SVGEGT. The CDR3 is 14 amino acids. The CDR3 here is CASSPARNSHGYTF. The CDR3 bases are TGTGCCAGCAGTCCCGCCCGGAACTCCCATGGCTACACCTTC.

This clonotype was detected a few times. For the CDR3, the DNA is TGCAGTGCTAGAAGGCAGGGGGACGAGCAGTACTTC. Its translation: CSARRQGDEQYF. The chain links TRBV20-1 to TRBJ2-7; 7 bases are a match to TRBD1. Per germline, CDR1 DFQATT and CDR2 SNEGSKA (reference sequence). The CDR3 length is 12 residues. The V gene end was trimmed by 2 bases and the J gene end by 5 bases; junction bases not matched to a gene: 3.

This rearrangement joins TRBV7-2 to TRBJ2-7, with 7 bases lining up with TRBD1. Germline CDR1 SGHTA, CDR2 FQGNSA. CDR3 size: 14 residues. With V trimmed by 2 bases and J by 3 bases, 4 bases remained unmatched. The CDR3 loop is CASSLFWDSYEQYF. CDR3 DNA sequence: TGTGCCAGCAGCTTATTCTGGGACAGCTACGAGCAGTACTTC.

Written as DNA, the CDR3 is TGCGCCAGCGAGGAGGGAGCGGGGGGGCAAGAGCAGTTCTTC. It encodes CASEEGAGGQEQFF. This rearrangement joins TRBV5-1 to TRBJ2-1, with 10 bases aligning to TRBD2. This CDR3 is 14 amino acids long. The V gene end was trimmed by 7 bases and the J gene end by 10 bases; junction bases not matched to a gene: 11. The V gene's germline CDR1 is SGHRS and CDR2 YFSETQ.

This clonotype occurred a few times. The rearrangement links TRBV12-3 or TRBV12-4 to TRBJ1-1; D might be TRBD1 (5 bases). The CDR3 is 14 amino acids. Deletions cut 6 bases from V and 1 base from J, with 12 bases between. CDR3 DNA sequence: TGTGCCAGCAGCCGTCGGGGGAGGAACACTGAAGCTTTCTTT. This gives the protein CASSRRGRNTEAFF.

This clonotype was seen at least ten times. The V and J genes are TRBV20-1 and TRBJ2-7; TRBD2 aligns across 8 bases. The germline gives CDR1 DFQATT, CDR2 SNEGSKA (reference sequence). After removal of 6 bases from V and 4 bases from J, the junction contained 8 bases not matched to a gene. CDR3 length: 13 residues. CDR3 DNA sequence: TGCAGTGCCCCGGGAGGGGGAAAGTACGAGCAGTACTTC. This sequence encodes CSAPGGGKYEQYF.

This chain links TRBV20-1 with TRBJ2-7; 10 bases map to TRBD1. The V segment lost 2 bases and the J segment 6 bases; nucleotides outside the gene matches: 7. The CDR3 contains 14 residues. Looked up from germline, CDR1 is DFQATT and CDR2 is SNEGSKA (reference sequence). This CDR3 is CSARWTGGPGEQYF. The CDR3 nucleotides read TGCAGTGCTAGATGGACAGGGGGTCCGGGCGAGCAGTACTTC.

This clonotype showed up just a few times. The rearrangement uses TRBV20-1 and TRBJ2-1; D not certain. Looked up from germline, CDR1 is DFQATT and CDR2 is SNEGSKA (reference sequence). Trimming left V 6 bases short and J 5 bases short, with 17 bases between. The CDR3 is 14 amino acids. Written as DNA, the CDR3 is TGCAGTGCGCCGGACCGCTTATCCCACAATGAGCAGTTCTTC. Protein: CSAPDRLSHNEQFF.

The J gene is TRBJ1-2, the V gene TRBV12-3 or TRBV12-4; TRBD1 matches 8 bases. The CDR3 contains 15 residues. V gave up 6 bases and J gave up 3 bases; unmatched junction bases: 9. This CDR3 is CASSLGQGVHYGYTF. The CDR3 bases are TGTGCCAGCAGCCTCGGACAGGGAGTACACTATGGCTACACCTTC.

The J gene is TRBJ2-7, the V gene TRBV5-1; D tentatively reads TRBD1 or TRBD2 (5 bases each). The CDR3 covers 14 residues. Germline assignment: CDR1 SGHRS and CDR2 YFSETQ. Trimming removed 0 bases from V and 3 bases from J, with 10 bases in between. CDR3 sequence: CASSLGGESYEQYF. DNA for the CDR3: TGCGCCAGCAGCTTGGGAGGGGAAAGCTACGAGCAGTACTTC.

This clonotype was counted only a few times. This chain connects TRBV20-1 to TRBJ1-1; 8 positions match TRBD1. CDR1 and CDR2 from the germline V gene are DFQATT and SNEGSKA (reference sequence). CDR3 size: 14 residues. The J segment lost 5 bases and the V segment lost 1 base, leaving 6 bases of the junction unmatched. The CDR3 here is CSARAGGFSTEAFF. CDR3 coding DNA: TGCAGTGCTAGAGCAGGGGGCTTTAGTACTGAAGCTTTCTTT.

This clonotype has more than one count but fewer than ten. The rearrangement joins TRBV25-1 to TRBJ2-7; 9 bases agree with TRBD1. CDR1 and CDR2 (germline): MGHDK, SYGVNS. The CDR3 is 13 residues long. V dropped 8 bases and J dropped 3; count of bases not matched to a gene: 5. The CDR3 DNA reads as TGTGCCAGCGGGACAGGGAATCTCTACGAGCAGTACTTC. Amino acids: CASGTGNLYEQYF.

This clonotype was found a few times. The chain joins TRBV5-1 to TRBJ2-5; D is perhaps TRBD2 (5 bases). Germline CDR1 is SGHRS and CDR2 is YFSETQ. V dropped 4 bases and J dropped 5 bases, with 15 bases sitting between them. The CDR3 is made up of 14 amino acids. CDR3 sequence reads: CASSLSSSAETQYF. The CDR3 nucleotides are TGCGCCAGCAGCCTCTCTAGCTCAGCGGAGACCCAGTACTTC.

This rearrangement joins TRBV5-1 to TRBJ1-2; 7 bases match TRBD1. The germline CDR1 and CDR2 sequences are SGHRS and YFSETQ. Trimming removed 4 bases from V and 5 bases from J; junction bases left unmatched: 8. The CDR3 length is 14 residues. CDR3 nucleotides: TGCGCCAGCAGCGAAACGACAGGGCGGTATGGCTACACCTTC. Protein: CASSETTGRYGYTF.

This clonotype occurred a few times. The V and J genes are TRBV9 and TRBJ2-7; no definite D call. The CDR3 runs 11 residues. The germline V gene has CDR1 SGDLS and CDR2 YYNGEE. Between the trimmed V and J ends, which lost 0 bases and 6 bases, there was a span of 4 bases. CDR3 bases: TGTGCCAGCAGCGTAGGGGGCGAGCAGTACTTC. This encodes CASSVGGEQYF. Using reference TRBV9 and TRBJ2-7 for the parts outside the CDR3, the full variable domain is DSGVTQTPKHLITATGQRVTLRCSPRSGDLSVYWYQQSLDQGLQFLIQYYNGEERAKGNILERFSAQQFPDLHSELNLSSLELGDSALYFCASSVGGEQYFGPGTRLTVT.

This clonotype appeared a few times. V gene TRBV20-1 combines with J gene TRBJ1-1; D is possibly TRBD1 (6 bases). The germline V gene encodes CDR1 DFQATT and CDR2 SNEGSKA (reference sequence). Trimming shortened V by 1 base and J by 3 bases, and 15 bases separated the two germline ends. The CDR3 is 15 amino acids. CDR3 sequence (DNA): TGCAGTGCTAGAGGAGGGGGGTTGGACCACACTGAAGCTTTCTTT. Translated, it gives CSARGGGLDHTEAFF.

V gene TRBV19 combines with J gene TRBJ1-2; TRBD1 might be the D (6 bases). V lost 7 bases and J 5 bases, leaving 20 bases between the germline ends. CDR1 and CDR2 from the germline V gene are LNHDA and SQIVND (reference sequence). This CDR3 region has 15 residues. The CDR3 protein is CASTSDSRSLYGYTF. The CDR3 DNA is TGTGCCAGTACCTCGGACAGTAGATCATTATATGGCTACACCTTC.

This clonotype was counted at least ten times. The rearrangement joins TRBV5-1 to TRBJ2-3; TRBD2 is a possible D gene (5 bases). Looked up from germline, CDR1 is SGHRS and CDR2 is YFSETQ. Trimming took off 0 bases at V and 0 bases at J, with 17 bases between the two ends. CDR3 length: 18 residues. The CDR3 here is CASSLGATSDTSTDTQYF. The CDR3, as DNA: TGCGCCAGCAGCTTGGGGGCTACTAGTGACACTAGCACAGATACGCAGTATTTT. The variable domain in full, completed from reference TRBV5-1 and TRBJ2-3, reads KAGVTQTPRYLIKTRGQQVTLSCSPISGHRSVSWYQQTPGQGLQFLFEYFSETQRNKGNFPGRFSGRQFSNSRSEMNVSTLELGDSALYLCASSLGATSDTSTDTQYFGPGTRLTVL.

This clonotype was observed a few times. This clone may be a read error of a much larger clone one base away. This chain joins TRBV5-6 and TRBJ2-1, with D uncertain. The CDR3 runs 11 residues. From germline, CDR1 is SGHDT and CDR2 YYEEEE. The V end was cut by 2 bases, the J end by 7 bases, with 4 bases between. The CDR3 loop is CASSFQNEQFF. CDR3 in DNA: TGTGCCAGCAGCTTTCAGAATGAGCAGTTCTTC.

The CDR3 region is CASSDYPGGAFF. The DNA for the CDR3 is TGTGCCAGCAGTGATTACCCCGGTGGAGCTTTCTTT. The rearrangement links TRBV2 to TRBJ1-1; no clear D gene. Germline V gives CDR1 SNHLY, CDR2 FYNNEI. This CDR3 contains 12 residues. The V and J ends lost 3 bases and 10 bases respectively, with 12 bases between them.